What follows is one T cell receptor beta chain and its context. The record originates from a study of cytomegalovirus exposure and HLA in healthy donors. Study at large: Among the approximately 420 donors who were genotyped, approximately 83% fell in the genetic ancestry cluster that is associated with self-reported Caucasian donors.

The CDR3 runs to 14 residues. Trimming stripped 0 bases from V and 6 bases from J, with 8 bases between. Germline lookup yields CDR1 SGHAT and CDR2 FQNNGV. The PCR had 60 Vbeta and 13 Jbeta primers. Data came from immunoSEQ multiplex PCR; TCRdb stores just in-frame clones and leaves some out. Seen here are over 200,000 clones, 82% observed once, and the top ten hold nearly 6%. V gene TRBV11-2 combines with J gene TRBJ2-2; D remains ambiguous. Source material: PBMCs. The TCR comes from a man aged 40-50 years in good health and CMV-seropositive. CDR3 coding DNA: TGTGCCAGCAGCTTAGATGTGGCCCCCGGGGAGCTGTTTTTT. Translating gives CASSLDVAPGELFF.